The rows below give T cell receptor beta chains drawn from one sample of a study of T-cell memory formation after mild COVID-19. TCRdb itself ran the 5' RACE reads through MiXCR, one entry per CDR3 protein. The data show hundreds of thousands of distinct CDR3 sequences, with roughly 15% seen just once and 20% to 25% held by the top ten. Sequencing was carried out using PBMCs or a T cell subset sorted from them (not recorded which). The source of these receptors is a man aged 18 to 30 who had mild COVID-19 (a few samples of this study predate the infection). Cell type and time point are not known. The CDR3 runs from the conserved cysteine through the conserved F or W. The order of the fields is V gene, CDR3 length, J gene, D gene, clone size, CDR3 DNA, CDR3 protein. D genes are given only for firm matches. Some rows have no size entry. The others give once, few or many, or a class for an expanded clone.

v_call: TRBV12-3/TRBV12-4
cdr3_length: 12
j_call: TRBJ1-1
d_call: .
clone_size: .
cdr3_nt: TGTGCCAGCAGTTTTGCAGGGGACGAAGCTTTCTTT
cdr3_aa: CASSFAGDEAFF

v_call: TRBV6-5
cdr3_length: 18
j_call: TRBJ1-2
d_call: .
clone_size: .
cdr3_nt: TGTGCCAGCAGTTATAGGCCCAAGGCCGACAGTTATCGCTATGGCTACACCTTC
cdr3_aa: CASSYRPKADSYRYGYTF

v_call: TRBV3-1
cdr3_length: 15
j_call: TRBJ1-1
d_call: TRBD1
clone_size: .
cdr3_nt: TGTGCCAGCAGCCATCCAGGGGGCGTAAGGACTGAAGCTTTCTTT
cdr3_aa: CASSHPGGVRTEAFF

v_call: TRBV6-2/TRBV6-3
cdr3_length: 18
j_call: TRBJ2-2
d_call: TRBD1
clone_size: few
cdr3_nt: TGTGCCAGCAGTTACCCGGTTCGTGGTGTTGACAGGGCCGGGGAGCTGTTTTTT
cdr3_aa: CASSYPVRGVDRAGELFF

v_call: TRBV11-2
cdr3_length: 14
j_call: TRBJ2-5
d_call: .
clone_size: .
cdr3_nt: TGTGCCAGCAGCTTATCTGGGAGAGTGGAGACCCAGTACTTC
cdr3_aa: CASSLSGRVETQYF

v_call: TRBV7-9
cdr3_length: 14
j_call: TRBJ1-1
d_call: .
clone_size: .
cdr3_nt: TGTGCCAGCAGCTTAGACAGGAGCTACACTGAAGCTTTCTTT
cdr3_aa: CASSLDRSYTEAFF

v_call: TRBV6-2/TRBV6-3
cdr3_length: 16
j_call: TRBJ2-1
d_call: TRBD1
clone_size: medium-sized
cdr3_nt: TGTGCCAGCAGTCCCCTCCGGGACAGGGTGGACAATGAGCAGTTCTTC
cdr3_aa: CASSPLRDRVDNEQFF

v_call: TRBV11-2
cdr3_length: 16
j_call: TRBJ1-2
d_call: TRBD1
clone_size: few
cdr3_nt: TGTGCCAGCAGCTTAAGTCGGGACAGTTCTAACTATGGCTACACCTTC
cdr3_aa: CASSLSRDSSNYGYTF

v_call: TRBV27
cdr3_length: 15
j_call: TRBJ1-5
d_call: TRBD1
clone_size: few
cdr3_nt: TGTGCCAGCAGGACAAAGGGGGCCGGGAATCAGCCCCAGCATTTT
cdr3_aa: CASRTKGAGNQPQHF

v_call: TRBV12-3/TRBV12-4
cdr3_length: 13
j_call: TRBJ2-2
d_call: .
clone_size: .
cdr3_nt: TGTGCCAGCAGTCAGGAGGGGACCGGGGAGCTGTTTTTT
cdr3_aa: CASSQEGTGELFF

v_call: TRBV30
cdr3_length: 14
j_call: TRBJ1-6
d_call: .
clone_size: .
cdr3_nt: TGTGCCTGGAGTGTACGGGCCTATAATTCACCCCTCCACTTT
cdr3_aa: CAWSVRAYNSPLHF

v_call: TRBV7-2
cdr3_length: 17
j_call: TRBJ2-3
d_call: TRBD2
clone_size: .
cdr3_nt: TGTGCCAGCAGCCAGCCGGGACTAGCGGGGGGCACAGATACGCAGTATTTT
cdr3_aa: CASSQPGLAGGTDTQYF

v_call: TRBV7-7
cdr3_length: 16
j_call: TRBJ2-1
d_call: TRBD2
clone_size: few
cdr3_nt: TGTGCTAGCAGCCCCTTCGGGGGGGGGCCTAGCAATGAGCAGTTCTTC
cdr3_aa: CASSPFGGGPSNEQFF

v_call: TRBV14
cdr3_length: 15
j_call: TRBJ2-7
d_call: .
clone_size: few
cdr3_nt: TGTGCCAGCAGCCAGCCCCGGGACAACTCCTACGAGCAGTACTTC
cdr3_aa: CASSQPRDNSYEQYF